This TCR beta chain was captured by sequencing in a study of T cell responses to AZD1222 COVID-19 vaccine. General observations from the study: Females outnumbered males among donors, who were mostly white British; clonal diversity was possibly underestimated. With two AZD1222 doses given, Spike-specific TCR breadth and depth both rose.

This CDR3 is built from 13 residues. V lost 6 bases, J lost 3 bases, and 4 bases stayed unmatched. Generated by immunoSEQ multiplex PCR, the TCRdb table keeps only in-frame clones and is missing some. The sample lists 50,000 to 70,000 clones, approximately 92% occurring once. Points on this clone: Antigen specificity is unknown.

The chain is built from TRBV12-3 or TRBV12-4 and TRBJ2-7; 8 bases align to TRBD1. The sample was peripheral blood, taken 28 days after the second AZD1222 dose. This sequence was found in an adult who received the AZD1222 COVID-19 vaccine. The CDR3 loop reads CASRQGARYEQYF. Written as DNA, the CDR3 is TGTGCCAGCAGGCAGGGGGCCCGCTACGAGCAGTACTTC.